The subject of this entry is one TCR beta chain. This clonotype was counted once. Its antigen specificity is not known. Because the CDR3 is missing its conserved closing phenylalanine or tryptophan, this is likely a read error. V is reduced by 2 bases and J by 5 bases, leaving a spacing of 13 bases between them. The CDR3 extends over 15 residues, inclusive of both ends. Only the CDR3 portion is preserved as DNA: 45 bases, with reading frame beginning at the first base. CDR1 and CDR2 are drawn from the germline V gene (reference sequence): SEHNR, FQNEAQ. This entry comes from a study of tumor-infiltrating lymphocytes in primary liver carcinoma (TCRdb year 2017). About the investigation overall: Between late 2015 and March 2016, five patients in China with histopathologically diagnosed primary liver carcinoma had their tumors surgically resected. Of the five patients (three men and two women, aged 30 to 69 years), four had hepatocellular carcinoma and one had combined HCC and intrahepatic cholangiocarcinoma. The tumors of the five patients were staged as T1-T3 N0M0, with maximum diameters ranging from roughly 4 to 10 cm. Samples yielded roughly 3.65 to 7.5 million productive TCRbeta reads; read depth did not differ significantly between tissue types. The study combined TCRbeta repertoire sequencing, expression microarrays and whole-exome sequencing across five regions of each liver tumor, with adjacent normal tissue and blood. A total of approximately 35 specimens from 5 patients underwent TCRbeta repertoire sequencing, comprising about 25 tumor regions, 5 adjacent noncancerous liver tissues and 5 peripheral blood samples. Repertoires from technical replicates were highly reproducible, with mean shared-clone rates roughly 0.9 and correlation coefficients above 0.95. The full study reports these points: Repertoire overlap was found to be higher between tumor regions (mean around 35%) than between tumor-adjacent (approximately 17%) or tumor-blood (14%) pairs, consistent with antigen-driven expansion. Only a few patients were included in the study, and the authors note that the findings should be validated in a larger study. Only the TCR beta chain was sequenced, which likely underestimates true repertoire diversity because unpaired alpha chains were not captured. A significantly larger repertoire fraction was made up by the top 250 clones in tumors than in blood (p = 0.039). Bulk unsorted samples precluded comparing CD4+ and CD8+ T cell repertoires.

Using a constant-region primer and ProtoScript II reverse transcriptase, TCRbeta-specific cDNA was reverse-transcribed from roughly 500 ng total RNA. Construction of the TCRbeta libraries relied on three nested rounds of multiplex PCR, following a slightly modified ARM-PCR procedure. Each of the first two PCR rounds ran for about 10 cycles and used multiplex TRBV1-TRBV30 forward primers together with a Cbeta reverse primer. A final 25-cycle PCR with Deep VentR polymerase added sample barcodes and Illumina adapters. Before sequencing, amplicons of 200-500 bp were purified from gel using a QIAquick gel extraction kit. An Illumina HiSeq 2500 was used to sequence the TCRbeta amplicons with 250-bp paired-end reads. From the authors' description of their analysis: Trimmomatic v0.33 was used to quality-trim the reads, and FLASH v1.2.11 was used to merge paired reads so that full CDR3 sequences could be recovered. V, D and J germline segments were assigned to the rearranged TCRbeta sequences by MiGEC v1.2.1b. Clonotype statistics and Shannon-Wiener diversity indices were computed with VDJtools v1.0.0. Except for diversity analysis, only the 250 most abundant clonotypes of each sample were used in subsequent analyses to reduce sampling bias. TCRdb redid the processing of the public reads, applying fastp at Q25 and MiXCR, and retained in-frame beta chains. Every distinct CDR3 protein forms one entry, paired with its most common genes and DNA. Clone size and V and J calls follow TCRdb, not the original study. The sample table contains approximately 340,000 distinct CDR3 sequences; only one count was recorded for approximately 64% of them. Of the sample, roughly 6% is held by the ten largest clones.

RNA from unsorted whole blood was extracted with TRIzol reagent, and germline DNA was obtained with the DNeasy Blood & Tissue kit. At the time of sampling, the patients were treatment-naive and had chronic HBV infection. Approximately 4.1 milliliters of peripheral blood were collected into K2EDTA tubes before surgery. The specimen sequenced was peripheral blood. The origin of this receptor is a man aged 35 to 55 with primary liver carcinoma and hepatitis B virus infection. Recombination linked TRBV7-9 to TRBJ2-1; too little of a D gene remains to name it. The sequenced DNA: TGTGCCAGCAGCTTATTCACAGATTGGGACAATGAGCAGTTCTTA. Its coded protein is CASSLFTDWDNEQFL.